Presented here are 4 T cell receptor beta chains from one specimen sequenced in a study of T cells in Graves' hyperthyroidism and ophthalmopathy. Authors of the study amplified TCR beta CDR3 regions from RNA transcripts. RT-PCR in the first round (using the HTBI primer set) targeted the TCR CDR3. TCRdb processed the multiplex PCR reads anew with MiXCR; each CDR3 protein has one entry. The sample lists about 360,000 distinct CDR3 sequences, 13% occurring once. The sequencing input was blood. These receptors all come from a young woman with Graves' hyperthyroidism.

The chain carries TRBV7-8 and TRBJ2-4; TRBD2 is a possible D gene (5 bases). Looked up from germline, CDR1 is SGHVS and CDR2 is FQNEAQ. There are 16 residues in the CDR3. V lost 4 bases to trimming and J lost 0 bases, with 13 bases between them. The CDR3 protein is CASSSTRTLAKNIQYF. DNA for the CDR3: TGTGCCAGCAGCTCGACAAGGACTCTAGCCAAAAACATTCAGTACTTC.

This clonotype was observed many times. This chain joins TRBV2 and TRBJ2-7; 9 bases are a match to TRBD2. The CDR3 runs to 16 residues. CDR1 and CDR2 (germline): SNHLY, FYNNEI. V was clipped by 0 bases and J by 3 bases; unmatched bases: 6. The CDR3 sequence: CASSEAARGGYYEQYF. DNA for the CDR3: TGTGCCAGCAGTGAAGCAGCGCGGGGGGGTTACTACGAGCAGTACTTC.

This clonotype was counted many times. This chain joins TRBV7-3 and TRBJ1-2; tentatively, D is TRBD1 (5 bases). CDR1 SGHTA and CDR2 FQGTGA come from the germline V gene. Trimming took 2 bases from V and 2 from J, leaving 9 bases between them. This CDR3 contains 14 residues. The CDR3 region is CASSLAAGNYGYTF. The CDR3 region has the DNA TGTGCCAGCAGCTTAGCGGCAGGGAACTATGGCTACACCTTC.

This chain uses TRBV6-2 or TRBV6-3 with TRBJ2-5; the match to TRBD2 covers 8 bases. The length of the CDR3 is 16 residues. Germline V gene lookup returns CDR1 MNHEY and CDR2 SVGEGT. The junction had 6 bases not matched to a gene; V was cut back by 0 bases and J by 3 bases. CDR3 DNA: TGTGCCAGCAGTTACTCCACCGGGGGGGCCGAAGAGACCCAGTACTTC. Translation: CASSYSTGGAEETQYF.